One sample yielded the 23 T cell receptor beta chains listed below, sequenced in a study of T cells in localized non-small cell lung cancer. Produced via immunoSEQ multiplex PCR; TCRdb's table is partial and in-frame only. The sample records 50,000 to 65,000 clones, 80% being singletons. The sequenced sample was PBMCs, obtained before any cancer treatment. These TCRs come from a woman aged 40-69 years with stage II lung adenocarcinoma.

This rearrangement joins TRBV5-4 to TRBJ1-1; no firm D call. This CDR3 spans 14 amino acids. V was shortened by 2 bases and J by 1 base, with 9 bases between the two germline ends. Germline V lookup: CDR1 SGHNT, CDR2 YYREEE (reference sequence). CDR3: CASSFRAGNTEAFF. The CDR3 nucleotides read TGTGCCAGCAGCTTTAGGGCGGGGAACACTGAAGCTTTCTTT.

The chain employs TRBV5-5 and TRBJ1-5; tentative D call: TRBD1 (6 bases). CDR1 SGHKS and CDR2 YYEKEE come from the germline V gene (reference sequence). The CDR3 extends over 14 amino acids. The germline V and J ends were trimmed by 0 bases and 2 bases, with 6 bases remaining between them. In DNA, the CDR3 is TGTGCCAGCAGCTTGGCAGGGGGCAATCAGCCCCAGCATTTT. Its translation: CASSLAGGNQPQHF. The full variable domain, with the rest looked up from reference TRBV5-5 and TRBJ1-5, is DAGVTQSPTHLIKTRGQQVTLRCSPISGHKSVSWYQQVLGQGPQFIFQYYEKEERGRGNFPDRFSARQFPNYSSELNVNALLLGDSALYLCASSLAGGNQPQHFGDGTRLSIL.

V and J are TRBV7-8 and TRBJ2-3; D call uncertain. The germline V gene has CDR1 SGHVS and CDR2 FQNEAQ. This CDR3 is 16 amino acids long. The germline V and J ends were trimmed by 3 bases and 1 base, with 14 bases remaining between them. The CDR3 here is CASSFFGGLGTDTQYF. CDR3 sequence (DNA): TGTGCCAGCAGCTTTTTCGGCGGCTTGGGCACAGATACGCAGTATTTT.

The chain combines TRBV6-1 with TRBJ2-1, with D maybe TRBD2 (6 bases). The CDR3 covers 15 residues. V lost 7 bases and J 7 bases, leaving 20 bases between the germline ends. CDR1 and CDR2 from the germline V gene are MNHNS and SASEGT. CDR3 DNA: TGTGCCAGCATTTGGGTTGCTTCGGGGGTGAATGAGCAGTTCTTC. This translates into CASIWVASGVNEQFF.

The V and J genes are TRBV10-2 and TRBJ2-3, with 11 bases lining up with TRBD2. The length of the CDR3 is 15 residues. V lost 6 bases and J lost 5; bases outside the gene matches: 7. Germline-derived CDR1 and CDR2 are WSHSY and SAAADI. The DNA for the CDR3 is TGCGCCAGCAGGGTAGCGGGGGGGGCTCAAGATACGCAGTATTTT. As protein: CASRVAGGAQDTQYF.

The chain recombines TRBV27 with TRBJ1-4; TRBD1 might be the D (5 bases). The germline V gene has CDR1 MNHEY and CDR2 SMNVEV (reference sequence). The V end was cut by 5 bases, the J end by 0 bases, with 10 bases between. The CDR3 consists of 15 residues. The CDR3 DNA follows: TGTGCCAGCAGTCCGGCGGGGGCAACTAATGAAAAACTGTTTTTT. The encoded protein is CASSPAGATNEKLFF.

The CDR3 DNA reads as TGTGCCTGGAAGCCCGTAGCGGGGGGGCAGTATTTT. Translation gives CAWKPVAGGQYF. This chain joins TRBV30 and TRBJ2-3, with 10 bases lining up with TRBD2. The CDR3 sequence is 12 residues long. The germline V gene has CDR1 GTSNPN and CDR2 SVGIG (reference sequence). The V segment lost 4 bases and the J segment 11 bases; nucleotides outside the gene matches: 6.

J is TRBJ1-1 and V is TRBV6-5; the match to TRBD1 covers 7 bases. This CDR3 has 13 amino acids. V lost 7 bases, J lost 1 base, and 3 bases stayed unmatched. The germline V gene has CDR1 MNHEY and CDR2 SVGAGI. As DNA, the CDR3 is TGTGCCAGCACTCCAGGGGGGAACACTGAAGCTTTCTTT. This gives the protein CASTPGGNTEAFF.

The chain is built from TRBV19 and TRBJ1-5, with D maybe TRBD1 (5 bases). V was trimmed by 2 bases and J by 6 bases, leaving 14 bases between them. The CDR3 runs to 15 residues. Germline CDR1 LNHDA, CDR2 SQIVND (reference sequence). CDR3: CASSILRGGSQPQHF. As DNA, the CDR3 is TGTGCCAGTAGTATACTCCGGGGGGGGAGTCAGCCCCAGCATTTT.

This rearrangement joins TRBV19 to TRBJ2-7; a weak D match, TRBD2 (5 bases). CDR3 length: 14 residues. CDR1 and CDR2 (germline): LNHDA, SQIVND (reference sequence). Trimming removed 4 bases at V and 2 bases at J, with 12 bases between. CDR3 protein: CASSTSTGAYEQYF. CDR3 nucleotides: TGTGCCAGTAGTACTTCAACCGGGGCCTACGAGCAGTACTTC.

This chain's CDR3 is CASSIRDPNTEAFF. The CDR3 DNA follows: TGTGCCAGTAGTATAAGGGACCCGAACACTGAAGCTTTCTTT. V is TRBV19 and J is TRBJ1-1, with D tentatively TRBD1 (5 bases). V lost 2 bases and J 1 base, leaving 8 bases between the germline ends. The CDR3 runs 14 residues. Germline V lookup: CDR1 LNHDA, CDR2 SQIVND (reference sequence).

CDR3 sequence: CASSTQSSNEKLFF. DNA of the CDR3: TGTGCCAGTAGTACACAGAGCTCGAATGAAAAACTGTTTTTT. The J gene is TRBJ1-4, the V gene TRBV19; D remains ambiguous. CDR3 length equals 14 residues. CDR1 is LNHDA and CDR2 is SQIVND in the germline V gene (reference sequence). V lost 4 bases, J lost 5 bases, and 11 bases lay in between.

The chain is built from TRBV12-5 and TRBJ1-1; D is uncertain. CDR1 is LGHNT, CDR2 FRNRAP, per germline. The germline V and J ends were trimmed by 7 bases and 0 bases, with 3 bases remaining between them. The CDR3 sequence is 11 residues long. CDR3: CASALNTEAFF. DNA of the CDR3: TGTGCTAGTGCCTTGAACACTGAAGCTTTCTTT.

The J gene is TRBJ2-7, the V gene TRBV7-8; 10 positions match TRBD1. The CDR3 runs 15 residues. With 0 bases clipped from V and 3 bases from J, the junction kept 2 bases outside the gene matches. Germline assignment: CDR1 SGHVS and CDR2 FQNEAQ. CDR3 loop: CASSLAGDRGYEQYF. The CDR3 coding sequence is TGTGCCAGCAGCTTAGCGGGGGACAGGGGCTACGAGCAGTACTTC.

The chain joins TRBV28 to TRBJ1-3, with unresolved D. V was pared by 3 bases and J by 0 bases, with 6 bases between. Germline CDR1 and CDR2: MDHEN and SYDVKM. This CDR3 has 14 residues. The CDR3 DNA reads TGTGCCAGCAGTTTGCAACACTCTGGAAACACCATATATTTT. Its protein is CASSLQHSGNTIYF.

This chain joins TRBV2 and TRBJ1-1, with D unclear. Germline CDR1 and CDR2: SNHLY and FYNNEI. Trimming left V 3 bases short and J 2 bases short, with 10 bases between. There are 14 residues in the CDR3. The CDR3 DNA reads TGTGCCAGCAGTGACTACCCAAGCAACACTGAAGCTTTCTTT. Residues: CASSDYPSNTEAFF.

The rearrangement links TRBV5-5 to TRBJ1-1; D unclear. This CDR3 is built from 15 residues. Trimming removed 0 bases from V and 2 bases from J, with 11 bases in between. CDR1 and CDR2 from the germline V gene are SGHKS and YYEKEE (reference sequence). CDR3 nucleotide sequence: TGTGCCAGCAGCTTGGCCGGGAGCCCTAACACTGAAGCTTTCTTT. Translating it yields CASSLAGSPNTEAFF.

CDR3 amino acids: CASSLPGQGFSPLHF. The CDR3, as DNA: TGTGCCAGCAGCTTACCGGGACAGGGGTTCTCACCCCTCCACTTT. This chain links TRBV7-8 with TRBJ1-6; 10 bases match TRBD1. Losses at the gene ends were 2 bases for V and 10 bases for J; bases not matched to a gene: 5. Germline-derived CDR1 and CDR2 are SGHVS and FQNEAQ. This CDR3 is 15 amino acids long.

The CDR3 coding sequence is TGCAGCGTTGACGACAGGGCCACGGAGACCCAGTACTTC. Protein product: CSVDDRATETQYF. The chain recombines TRBV29-1 with TRBJ2-5; 7 bases are a match to TRBD1. This CDR3 contains 13 residues. The ends lost 3 bases at V and 5 bases at J; junction bases unmatched: 6. Germline CDR1 and CDR2: SQVTM and ANQGSEA.

The rearrangement joins TRBV5-1 to TRBJ2-1; tentatively, D is TRBD2 (7 bases). V was pared by 4 bases and J by 2 bases, with 10 bases between. From germline, CDR1 is SGHRS and CDR2 YFSETQ. This CDR3 is 14 amino acids long. The CDR3 DNA reads TGCGCCAGCAGCGTAGGGGGGGCCTACAATGAGCAGTTCTTC. Its protein is CASSVGGAYNEQFF.

The chain employs TRBV9 and TRBJ1-4; D is uncertain. The CDR3 length is 15 residues. Looked up from germline, CDR1 is SGDLS and CDR2 is YYNGEE. Trimming pared 0 bases from V and 6 bases from J, leaving 12 bases between. DNA for the CDR3: TGTGCCAGCAGCGTAGAAGGGAGAGGTGATGAAAAACTGTTTTTT. Its translation: CASSVEGRGDEKLFF. The full variable domain, completed using reference TRBV9 and TRBJ1-4, is DSGVTQTPKHLITATGQRVTLRCSPRSGDLSVYWYQQSLDQGLQFLIQYYNGEERAKGNILERFSAQQFPDLHSELNLSSLELGDSALYFCASSVEGRGDEKLFFGSGTQLSVL.

This clone was seen a few times. The chain links TRBV7-2 to TRBJ2-7; TRBD1 matches 7 bases. V was clipped by 5 bases and J by 3 bases; unmatched bases: 4. The germline CDR1 and CDR2 sequences are SGHTA and FQGNSA. The CDR3 length is 13 residues. DNA of the CDR3: TGTGCCAGCAGCGAGGGACAGAGCTACGAGCAGTACTTC. Its translation is CASSEGQSYEQYF.

This chain links TRBV5-1 with TRBJ2-7; TRBD1 might be the D (5 bases). V lost 2 bases and J lost 3, with 6 bases in between. Germline CDR1 is SGHRS and CDR2 is YFSETQ. The CDR3 loop spans 12 amino acids. The chain's CDR3 is CASSFTGYEQYF. The CDR3 DNA is TGCGCCAGCAGCTTCACAGGCTACGAGCAGTACTTC.